The clone carrying this T cell receptor (beta chain) was picked up many times. The data were taken from a study of human T cells and chemical hapten exposure. TCRdb re-called the RACE reads with MiXCR, one entry per CDR3 protein. The data contain about 51,000 distinct CDR3 sequences, 8.5% to 10% of them seen just once; the ten biggest clones take up roughly 13%. The germline V gene encodes CDR1 MNHEY and CDR2 SMNVEV (reference sequence). This CDR3 contains 15 residues. The V segment lost 5 bases and the J segment 1 base; nucleotides outside the gene matches: 4. Sample time point: pre-sensitization, week 0. The treatment was: therapeutic diphenylcyclopropenone sensitization with weekly scalp DPC.

The V and J genes are TRBV27 and TRBJ2-3; TRBD2 matches at 9 bases. The sample was whole blood, taken in connection with sensitization to the hapten diphenylcyclopropenone (DPC). The sequence derives from a woman aged 35 to 49 with alopecia areata. Some clones in this sample may be carry-over from other donors' samples. CDR3 nucleotide sequence: TGTGCCAGCAGTCCCGCGGGGGGGCGCACAGATACGCAGTATTTT. As protein: CASSPAGGRTDTQYF.